The source of this TCR beta chain is a study of T-cell memory formation after mild COVID-19. Study results and limitations: For second-wave clones that peaked at day 37, SARS-CoV-2 specificity went unverified. In pre-infection memory, a portion of responding clones appeared, which suggested that cross-reactive memory joined.

TCRdb itself ran the 5' RACE reads through MiXCR, one entry per CDR3 protein. In the table there are approximately 99,000 distinct CDR3 sequences, roughly a sixth of which are singletons. Germline V gene data show CDR1 as SGHTA and CDR2 as FQGNSA. The CDR3 is made up of 15 amino acids. Losses at the gene ends were 4 bases for V and 10 bases for J; bases not matched to a gene: 12. This clonotype was observed a handful of times. Antigen unknown. The receptor was derived from a young man who had mild COVID-19 (a few samples of this study predate the infection). Cell type and time point are not known. The gene calls are TRBV7-2 and TRBJ2-1; the match to TRBD1 covers 8 bases. Sequencing was carried out using PBMCs or a T cell subset sorted from them (not recorded which). The CDR3, as DNA: TGTGCCAGCAGCTCCACCGGGACAGGATCTATAGAGCAGTTCTTC. Translated, it gives CASSSTGTGSIEQFF.